This T cell receptor (beta chain) came from a study of T cell repertoires in cytomegalovirus infection. Study overall: Both recently identified HLA-C-restricted and well-studied HLA-B-restricted CMV epitopes were used in the study. In public TCR beta signatures, there were indications of both CMV infection and matching HLA type.

This clonotype has a count of ten or more. The antigen is undetermined. Germline V lookup: CDR1 SGHVS, CDR2 FNYEAQ. CDR3 size: 16 residues. V shed 5 bases and J 5 bases; nucleotides not matched to a gene: 13. TCRdb reprocessed the reads with MiXCR, giving one entry per CDR3 protein. This table has about 900,000 distinct CDR3 sequences, less than 35% appearing once. Overall study findings and caveats: Dominant in the ex vivo response were TCR beta clonotypes restricted by HLA-C and specific for CMV.

This sequence was found in a human donor in good health (CMV status not recorded). Some clones in this sample may be carry-over from other donors' samples. The rearrangement uses TRBV7-6 and TRBJ2-5, with TRBD2 identical over 8 bases. The sequencing used cultured CD8+ T cells from PBMCs, collected from culture after CMV antigen stimulation. For the CDR3, the DNA is TGTGCCAGCAGCCCATTGGGGACCGGGGGGGCTGAGACCCAGTACTTC. This translates into CASSPLGTGGAETQYF.